This is a list of T cell receptor beta chains from one sample in a study of blood T cell repertoires in COVID-19. Profiled with immunoSEQ multiplex PCR; TCRdb holds only in-frame clones, not every one. The data show tens of thousands of clones, with 70% to 80% seen just once and 15% to 20% held by the top ten. Sequenced: peripheral blood. These receptor sequences come from a man aged 70-80 years with acute or convalescent COVID-19. The CDR3 runs from the conserved cysteine through the conserved F or W. The order of the fields is CDR3 DNA, CDR3 protein, J gene, V gene, D gene, clone size. D genes are given only for firm matches. Clone size is shown for a subset of rows, as once, few, many or a class of expanded clone.

cdr3_nt: TGTGCCAGCAGCTTAGAGACAGCGAACACTGAAGCTTTCTTT
cdr3_aa: CASSLETANTEAFF
j_call: TRBJ1-1
v_call: TRBV11-2
d_call: .
clone_size: once

cdr3_nt: TGTGCCAGCAGTTACTCAGGGGGTAACAATCAGCCCCAGCATTTT
cdr3_aa: CASSYSGGNNQPQHF
j_call: TRBJ1-5
v_call: TRBV6-5
d_call: .
clone_size: many

cdr3_nt: TGTGCCAGCACCCTTGGCGGGGCAGGGGAGCTGTTTTTT
cdr3_aa: CASTLGGAGELFF
j_call: TRBJ2-2
v_call: TRBV27
d_call: .
clone_size: once

cdr3_nt: TGTGCCAGCAGGGGACAGGGTCTGAACACTGAAGCTTTCTTT
cdr3_aa: CASRGQGLNTEAFF
j_call: TRBJ1-1
v_call: TRBV6-5
d_call: TRBD1
clone_size: .

cdr3_nt: TGTGCCAGCAGTTATTCGGGCAGGGGGCGGTGGGATGAGCAGTTCTTC
cdr3_aa: CASSYSGRGRWDEQFF
j_call: TRBJ2-1
v_call: TRBV6-2/TRBV6-3
d_call: TRBD1
clone_size: .

cdr3_nt: TGTGCCAGCTCACCTTTAGGGGGTCCCAAGGATACGCAGTATTTT
cdr3_aa: CASSPLGGPKDTQYF
j_call: TRBJ2-3
v_call: TRBV18
d_call: .
clone_size: .

cdr3_nt: TGTGCCTGGTCTTACCGGGACAGAAGATACTGGGGTAATGAAAAACTGTTTTTT
cdr3_aa: CAWSYRDRRYWGNEKLFF
j_call: TRBJ1-4
v_call: TRBV30
d_call: TRBD1
clone_size: once

cdr3_nt: TGTGCCAGCCACCTACGACAGGGGACTCCGTACCAAGAGACCCAGTACTTC
cdr3_aa: CASHLRQGTPYQETQYF
j_call: TRBJ2-5
v_call: TRBV28
d_call: TRBD1
clone_size: .

cdr3_nt: TGTGCCAGCCTCCCCGGGACAGGGCCCTACGAGCAGTACTTC
cdr3_aa: CASLPGTGPYEQYF
j_call: TRBJ2-7
v_call: TRBV19
d_call: TRBD1
clone_size: few

cdr3_nt: TGTGCCAGTAGTGCCGGGACAGGGGGCCACTATGGCTACACCTTC
cdr3_aa: CASSAGTGGHYGYTF
j_call: TRBJ1-2
v_call: TRBV19
d_call: TRBD1
clone_size: .

cdr3_nt: TGTGCCAGCAGCCGACAAGAGGGGGCCGGGGAGCTGTTTTTT
cdr3_aa: CASSRQEGAGELFF
j_call: TRBJ2-2
v_call: TRBV7-9
d_call: .
clone_size: .

cdr3_nt: TGTGCCAGCAGCTTGAGCCCTGGGGCCAACGTCCTGACTTTC
cdr3_aa: CASSLSPGANVLTF
j_call: TRBJ2-6
v_call: TRBV7-3
d_call: .
clone_size: .

cdr3_nt: TGCGCCAGCAGCGTGGGACAGAGTATAGCCAAAAACATTCAGTACTTC
cdr3_aa: CASSVGQSIAKNIQYF
j_call: TRBJ2-4
v_call: TRBV5-1
d_call: TRBD1
clone_size: .

cdr3_nt: TGTGCCAGCAGGGCCGGGACAGCCTCTGGAAACACCATATATTTT
cdr3_aa: CASRAGTASGNTIYF
j_call: TRBJ1-3
v_call: TRBV7-2
d_call: TRBD1
clone_size: .

cdr3_nt: TGTGCCAGCAGCCCCAACGGCAGGGTTGGGGAAAAACTGTTTTTT
cdr3_aa: CASSPNGRVGEKLFF
j_call: TRBJ1-4
v_call: TRBV4-2
d_call: .
clone_size: once

cdr3_nt: TGTGCCGCGACGGGACAGGGCTACGAGCAGTACTTC
cdr3_aa: CAATGQGYEQYF
j_call: TRBJ2-7
v_call: TRBV28
d_call: TRBD1
clone_size: once

cdr3_nt: TGTGCCAGCAGCTCTCCGGGACAGGGAAGAGATGAGCAGTTCTTC
cdr3_aa: CASSSPGQGRDEQFF
j_call: TRBJ2-1
v_call: TRBV6-4
d_call: TRBD1
clone_size: few

cdr3_nt: TGTGCCAGCAGTACGGGGAATGGGTATGGGGCCAACGTCCTGACTTTC
cdr3_aa: CASSTGNGYGANVLTF
j_call: TRBJ2-6
v_call: TRBV27
d_call: .
clone_size: .

cdr3_nt: TGTGCCAGCAGCCCCCGGGGGGCCCAGTACTTC
cdr3_aa: CASSPRGAQYF
j_call: TRBJ2-7
v_call: TRBV7-7
d_call: .
clone_size: .

cdr3_nt: TGTGCCAGCAGCCCCGGGACAGGCCACACTGAAGCTTTCTTT
cdr3_aa: CASSPGTGHTEAFF
j_call: TRBJ1-1
v_call: TRBV6-5
d_call: TRBD1
clone_size: .

cdr3_nt: TGTGCCAGCAGTAAACGGACAGGGGGAGATACGCAGTATTTT
cdr3_aa: CASSKRTGGDTQYF
j_call: TRBJ2-3
v_call: TRBV6-5
d_call: TRBD1
clone_size: .

cdr3_nt: TGTGCCAGTAGTATAGGACCGGGTTCGTCCCGAAATGAAAAACTGTTTTTT
cdr3_aa: CASSIGPGSSRNEKLFF
j_call: TRBJ1-4
v_call: TRBV19
d_call: .
clone_size: .

cdr3_nt: TGTGCCAGCAGCTGGAGCGGGGGGGCCTACGAGCAGTACTTC
cdr3_aa: CASSWSGGAYEQYF
j_call: TRBJ2-7
v_call: TRBV11-2
d_call: TRBD2
clone_size: .

cdr3_nt: TGTGCCAGCAGCAGGGACACCTCTGGAAACACCATATATTTT
cdr3_aa: CASSRDTSGNTIYF
j_call: TRBJ1-3
v_call: TRBV11-2
d_call: .
clone_size: .

cdr3_nt: TGCGCCAGCAGCCCACCCGGAGAGACCCAGTACTTC
cdr3_aa: CASSPPGETQYF
j_call: TRBJ2-5
v_call: TRBV5-1
d_call: .
clone_size: once

cdr3_nt: TGCGCCAGCAGCGCGACCGGGACAGGGTATAGCACAGATACGCAGTATTTT
cdr3_aa: CASSATGTGYSTDTQYF
j_call: TRBJ2-3
v_call: TRBV5-1
d_call: TRBD1
clone_size: .

cdr3_nt: TGTGCCAGTAGTATCTTCGGACAGGGGAAAACTGAAGCTTTCTTT
cdr3_aa: CASSIFGQGKTEAFF
j_call: TRBJ1-1
v_call: TRBV19
d_call: TRBD1
clone_size: .

cdr3_nt: TGTGCCAGCAGCCAAGATCACCCAGCGGGGGGGCCGAGGGGAGAGACCCAGTACTTC
cdr3_aa: CASSQDHPAGGPRGETQYF
j_call: TRBJ2-5
v_call: TRBV3-1/TRBV3-2
d_call: TRBD2
clone_size: .

cdr3_nt: TGTGCCAGCAGGCGGGGGCAAGAGACCCAGTACTTC
cdr3_aa: CASRRGQETQYF
j_call: TRBJ2-5
v_call: TRBV28
d_call: TRBD2
clone_size: .

cdr3_nt: TGTGCCAGCAGTTATTCGGGAGACCTCTACGAGCAGTACTTC
cdr3_aa: CASSYSGDLYEQYF
j_call: TRBJ2-7
v_call: TRBV27
d_call: .
clone_size: .

cdr3_nt: TGTGCCAGCAGTCCCCGACAGGGGGGAAGCACAGATACGCAGTATTTT
cdr3_aa: CASSPRQGGSTDTQYF
j_call: TRBJ2-3
v_call: TRBV9
d_call: TRBD1
clone_size: .

cdr3_nt: TGTGCCAGCAGCGTAGGGGGGCGGACCACCGGGGAGCTGTTTTTT
cdr3_aa: CASSVGGRTTGELFF
j_call: TRBJ2-2
v_call: TRBV9
d_call: .
clone_size: .

cdr3_nt: TGTGCCACCAGCAGGAGTCAGGGTCAGGGGAGCGTCTATGGCTACACCTTC
cdr3_aa: CATSRSQGQGSVYGYTF
j_call: TRBJ1-2
v_call: TRBV15
d_call: .
clone_size: few

cdr3_nt: TGTGCCAGCAGTTTCGCCGGGACTAGCGGGGGGGTAGGCGAGCAGTACTTC
cdr3_aa: CASSFAGTSGGVGEQYF
j_call: TRBJ2-7
v_call: TRBV28
d_call: TRBD2
clone_size: .

cdr3_nt: TGTGCCAGCTCAGCGACAGTTATGCGGGAGCAGTACTTC
cdr3_aa: CASSATVMREQYF
j_call: TRBJ2-7
v_call: TRBV18
d_call: .
clone_size: .

cdr3_nt: TGTGCCAGCTCACCACCCCGACAGGGGACCGATCAGCCCCAGCATTTT
cdr3_aa: CASSPPRQGTDQPQHF
j_call: TRBJ1-5
v_call: TRBV18
d_call: TRBD1
clone_size: once

cdr3_nt: TGTGCCAGCAACCAGGACAGGGCGCAAGAGACCCAGTACTTC
cdr3_aa: CASNQDRAQETQYF
j_call: TRBJ2-5
v_call: TRBV7-2
d_call: TRBD1
clone_size: .

cdr3_nt: TGTGCCAGCAGCATGACAGTGAACACTGAAGCTTTCTTT
cdr3_aa: CASSMTVNTEAFF
j_call: TRBJ1-1
v_call: TRBV7-2
d_call: .
clone_size: once

cdr3_nt: TGTGCCAGCAGTTTATCTTCGGGGTCTGGAAACACCATATATTTT
cdr3_aa: CASSLSSGSGNTIYF
j_call: TRBJ1-3
v_call: TRBV27
d_call: .
clone_size: .

cdr3_nt: TGCGCCAGCAGGTACAACAGGGGAGCTGACTATGGCTACACCTTC
cdr3_aa: CASRYNRGADYGYTF
j_call: TRBJ1-2
v_call: TRBV5-1
d_call: TRBD1
clone_size: .